These 12 T cell receptor beta chains originate from one sample sequenced in a study of blood T cell repertoires in COVID-19. TCRdb keeps only in-frame clones here, not all; method: immunoSEQ multiplex PCR. The sample holds some 140,000 clones, about 88% seen once. The sequencing sample was made of PBMCs or T cells enriched from blood (not recorded which). These receptors were obtained from a man aged 35-49 years with acute COVID-19.

The chain recombines TRBV2 with TRBJ2-3; D remains ambiguous. CDR1 is SNHLY, CDR2 FYNNEI, per germline. V was clipped by 8 bases and J by 3 bases, with 6 bases between them. The CDR3 has 11 amino acids. The chain's CDR3 is CASRGTDTQYF. CDR3 nucleotide sequence: TGTGCCAGCCGAGGTACAGATACGCAGTATTTT.

The CDR3 region has the DNA TGCGCCAGCAGCCCTGAAAACAGGGTCACTGAAGCTTTCTTT. Its protein is CASSPENRVTEAFF. V and J are TRBV5-1 and TRBJ1-1, with TRBD1 as a possible D gene (6 bases). The germline V and J ends were trimmed by 4 bases and 4 bases, with 14 bases remaining between them. The germline V gene has CDR1 SGHRS and CDR2 YFSETQ. The CDR3 has 14 amino acids.

The chain has TRBV3-1 (or the pseudogene TRBV3-2) and TRBJ1-2; D is unclear. V was clipped by 4 bases and J by 8 bases, with 11 bases between them. Germline V gives CDR1 LGHDT, CDR2 YNNKEL (reference sequence). The CDR3 extends over 12 amino acids. This CDR3 is CASSPVEGGYTF. The CDR3 bases are TGTGCCAGCAGCCCAGTAGAGGGAGGCTACACCTTC.

The V call is TRBV14, the J call TRBJ1-2; D may be TRBD1 (5 bases). The ends were cut back, 6 bases at V and 5 bases at J, with 16 bases in the middle. CDR1 and CDR2 from the germline V gene are SGHDN and FVKESK. The CDR3 sequence is 14 residues long. CDR3 nucleotides: TGTGCCAGCAGTCTTCATACAGGTGGATATGGCTACACCTTC. Encoded protein: CASSLHTGGYGYTF.

For the CDR3, the DNA is TGTGCCAGTCTCTTTAGCGGGCTTCAAGAGACCCAGTACTTC. Translating it yields CASLFSGLQETQYF. The chain uses TRBV25-1 and TRBJ2-5, with 7 positions matching TRBD2. Germline V gene sequence: CDR1 MGHDK, CDR2 SYGVNS. CDR3 length: 14 amino acids. J gave up 2 bases and V 9 bases, and 9 bases lay outside the gene matches.

V and J are TRBV18 and TRBJ2-1; D is possibly TRBD1 (5 bases). Germline values: CDR1 KGHSH, CDR2 LQKENI. This CDR3 spans 14 amino acids. Trimming removed 3 bases at V and 7 bases at J, with 13 bases between. CDR3 amino acids: CASSPQGSRNEQFF. The DNA for the CDR3 is TGTGCCAGCTCACCGCAGGGTAGTAGAAATGAGCAGTTCTTC.

This clone has only one observation. The CDR3 region is CATSPRQANYGYTF. The DNA for the CDR3 is TGTGCCACCAGTCCCCGACAGGCGAACTATGGCTACACCTTC. The chain joins TRBV24-1 to TRBJ1-2; D may be TRBD1 (6 bases). Trimming stripped 6 bases from V and 2 bases from J, with 12 bases between. CDR1 and CDR2 from the germline V gene are KGHDR and SFDVKD. The CDR3 runs to 14 residues.

The rearrangement links TRBV19 to TRBJ1-5; 10 bases are shared with TRBD1. The CDR3 spans 16 residues. Germline trimming cut 5 bases from V and 3 bases from J; bases unmatched to any gene: 7. CDR1 and CDR2 (germline): LNHDA, SQIVND (reference sequence). The CDR3 nucleotides read TGTGCCAGTAGTCCCCCCGGGACAGGGGTCAATCAGCCCCAGCATTTT. As protein: CASSPPGTGVNQPQHF. Filled out from reference TRBV19 and TRBJ1-5, the complete variable domain reads DGGITQSPKYLFRKEGQNVTLSCEQNLNHDAMYWYRQDPGQGLRLIYYSQIVNDFQKGDIAEGYSVSREKKESFPLTVTSAQKNPTAFYLCASSPPGTGVNQPQHFGDGTRLSIL.

The chain is built from TRBV5-4 and TRBJ1-1; a possible D gene is TRBD1 (5 bases). This CDR3 spans 12 amino acids. Trimming took off 1 base at V and 4 bases at J, with 5 bases between the two ends. Germline CDR1 and CDR2: SGHNT and YYREEE (reference sequence). CDR3 in amino acids: CASSLTGTEAFF. The CDR3 region has the DNA TGTGCCAGCAGCTTGACAGGCACTGAAGCTTTCTTT.

This chain connects TRBV6-5 to TRBJ2-2; 10 bases agree with TRBD2. Germline V gives CDR1 MNHEY, CDR2 SVGAGI. V lost 8 bases and J lost 1; bases outside the gene matches: 4. This CDR3 is built from 15 residues. The CDR3 nucleotides read TGTGCCAGCGATAGGACTAGCGGGAACACCGGGGAGCTGTTTTTT. It specifies CASDRTSGNTGELFF.

The chain joins TRBV19 to TRBJ2-5; the match to TRBD1 covers 8 bases. This CDR3 is built from 14 residues. V dropped 7 bases and J dropped 4; count of bases not matched to a gene: 8. Germline values: CDR1 LNHDA, CDR2 SQIVND (reference sequence). CDR3 loop: CASKLQGEGETQYF. The CDR3, as DNA: TGTGCCAGTAAACTACAGGGGGAAGGAGAGACCCAGTACTTC.

In its sample, this clone was seen once. The rearrangement links TRBV29-1 to TRBJ2-7; a weak D match, TRBD2 (5 bases). This CDR3 spans 11 amino acids. With 0 bases removed from V and 12 bases from J, the gap between germline ends came to 12 bases. CDR1 and CDR2 from the germline V gene are SQVTM and ANQGSEA. DNA of the CDR3: TGCAGCGTTGAAGACACGTCCCGGGGGTACTTC. It translates to CSVEDTSRGYF.